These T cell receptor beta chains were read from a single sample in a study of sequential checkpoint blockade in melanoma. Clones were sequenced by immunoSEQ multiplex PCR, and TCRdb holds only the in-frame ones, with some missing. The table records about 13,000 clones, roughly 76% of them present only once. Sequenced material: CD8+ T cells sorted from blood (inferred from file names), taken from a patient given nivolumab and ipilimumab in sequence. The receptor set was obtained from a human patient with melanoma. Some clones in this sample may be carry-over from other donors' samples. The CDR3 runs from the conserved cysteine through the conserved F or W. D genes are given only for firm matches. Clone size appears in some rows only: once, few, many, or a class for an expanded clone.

CDR3aa: CASSVGTGGYEQYF
CDR3nt: TGTGCCAGCAGTGTAGGGACAGGGGGCTACGAGCAGTACTTC
abundance: -
j_gene: TRBJ2-7
d_gene: TRBD1
v_gene: TRBV2

CDR3aa: CASSHTPVFHEQYF
CDR3nt: TGTGCCAGCAGCCACACACCCGTATTCCACGAGCAGTACTTC
abundance: few
j_gene: TRBJ2-7
d_gene: -
v_gene: TRBV14

CDR3aa: CASSLRTSGGATNTGELFF
CDR3nt: TGCGCCAGCAGCCTACGGACTAGCGGGGGGGCGACGAACACCGGGGAGCTGTTTTTT
abundance: -
j_gene: TRBJ2-2
d_gene: TRBD2
v_gene: TRBV4-1

CDR3aa: CASSSVRGPSSYEQYF
CDR3nt: TGTGCCAGCAGCTCGGTAAGGGGCCCAAGCTCCTACGAGCAGTACTTC
abundance: -
j_gene: TRBJ2-7
d_gene: -
v_gene: TRBV11-1

CDR3aa: CASSGDSYNEQFF
CDR3nt: TGTGCCAGCAGTGGGGACTCTTACAATGAGCAGTTCTTC
abundance: few
j_gene: TRBJ2-1
d_gene: -
v_gene: TRBV6-4

CDR3aa: CASSSGLTGYTF
CDR3nt: TGTGCCAGCAGCTCGGGACTCACTGGCTACACCTTC
abundance: -
j_gene: TRBJ1-2
d_gene: -
v_gene: TRBV5-8

CDR3aa: CASSQDARGAYEQYF
CDR3nt: TGCGCCAGCAGCCAAGACGCCAGGGGGGCCTACGAGCAGTACTTC
abundance: -
j_gene: TRBJ2-7
d_gene: -
v_gene: TRBV4-1

CDR3aa: CASSSRTSGLSYEQYF
CDR3nt: TGTGCCAGCAGTTCACGGACTAGCGGCCTCTCCTACGAGCAGTACTTC
abundance: few
j_gene: TRBJ2-7
d_gene: TRBD2
v_gene: TRBV5-5

CDR3aa: CASSLEGTGGTEAFF
CDR3nt: TGCGCCAGCAGCTTGGAAGGGACAGGGGGCACTGAAGCTTTCTTT
abundance: -
j_gene: TRBJ1-1
d_gene: TRBD1
v_gene: TRBV5-1

CDR3aa: CASSPHWAGQPQHF
CDR3nt: TGTGCCAGCAGTCCCCACTGGGCCGGTCAGCCCCAGCATTTT
abundance: -
j_gene: TRBJ1-5
d_gene: -
v_gene: TRBV6-6

CDR3aa: CASSLTGNGGYTF
CDR3nt: TGTGCCAGCAGCTTAACGGGGAATGGCGGCTACACCTTC
abundance: few
j_gene: TRBJ1-2
d_gene: -
v_gene: TRBV7-2

CDR3aa: CASSLAMTGGNQPQHF
CDR3nt: TGTGCCAGCAGCCTCGCCATGACAGGGGGCAATCAGCCCCAGCATTTT
abundance: -
j_gene: TRBJ1-5
d_gene: TRBD1
v_gene: TRBV6-6

CDR3aa: CAWQGTYNEQFF
CDR3nt: TGTGCCTGGCAGGGCACCTACAATGAGCAGTTCTTC
abundance: -
j_gene: TRBJ2-1
d_gene: -
v_gene: TRBV5-4

CDR3aa: CASSVGVRPNPNYGYTF
CDR3nt: TGTGCCAGCAGCGTGGGTGTGAGGCCGAATCCTAACTATGGCTACACCTTC
abundance: -
j_gene: TRBJ1-2
d_gene: -
v_gene: TRBV9

CDR3aa: CASSFWSGYGYTF
CDR3nt: TGTGCCAGCAGCTTTTGGTCGGGCTATGGCTACACCTTC
abundance: -
j_gene: TRBJ1-2
d_gene: -
v_gene: TRBV5-6

CDR3aa: CASSWEDREVTEAFF
CDR3nt: TGCGCCAGCAGCTGGGAGGACAGGGAGGTAACTGAAGCTTTCTTT
abundance: few
j_gene: TRBJ1-1
d_gene: TRBD1
v_gene: TRBV5-1

CDR3aa: CASSEGAADNSPLHF
CDR3nt: TGTGCCAGCAGTGAAGGGGCAGCAGATAATTCACCCCTCCACTTT
abundance: -
j_gene: TRBJ1-6
d_gene: -
v_gene: TRBV6-1

CDR3aa: CASRQGTEAFF
CDR3nt: TGTGCCAGCCGACAGGGTACTGAAGCTTTCTTT
abundance: few
j_gene: TRBJ1-1
d_gene: TRBD1
v_gene: TRBV7-9

CDR3aa: CASSFSQGAYEQYF
CDR3nt: TGTGCCAGCAGTTTTTCCCAGGGGGCGTACGAGCAGTACTTC
abundance: -
j_gene: TRBJ2-7
d_gene: TRBD1
v_gene: TRBV27

CDR3aa: CASSFRDWEGEQYF
CDR3nt: TGCGCCAGCAGCTTCCGGGACTGGGAGGGGGAGCAGTACTTC
abundance: -
j_gene: TRBJ2-7
d_gene: TRBD2
v_gene: TRBV5-1

CDR3aa: CASSQRAGGRSGNTIYF
CDR3nt: TGCGCCAGCAGCCAAAGGGCAGGAGGCCGCTCTGGAAACACCATATATTTT
abundance: -
j_gene: TRBJ1-3
d_gene: -
v_gene: TRBV7-8

CDR3aa: CASSKGGQGSTDTQYF
CDR3nt: TGTGCCAGCAGCAAAGGAGGACAGGGGAGCACAGATACGCAGTATTTT
abundance: -
j_gene: TRBJ2-3
d_gene: -
v_gene: TRBV21-1

CDR3aa: CASSPPGGNTEAFF
CDR3nt: TGCGCCAGCAGCCCACCGGGGGGGAACACTGAAGCTTTCTTT
abundance: -
j_gene: TRBJ1-1
d_gene: -
v_gene: TRBV5-1

CDR3aa: CASPSSSGGARETQYF
CDR3nt: TGTGCCAGCCCTTCCAGTAGCGGGGGGGCCCGGGAGACCCAGTACTTC
abundance: once
j_gene: TRBJ2-5
d_gene: TRBD2
v_gene: TRBV6-6

CDR3aa: CASSFSKGGPNTEAFF
CDR3nt: TGTGCCAGCAGCTTCTCAAAGGGGGGGCCGAACACTGAAGCTTTCTTT
abundance: -
j_gene: TRBJ1-1
d_gene: -
v_gene: TRBV9

CDR3aa: CASSVGGGADNEQFF
CDR3nt: TGTGCCAGCAGCGTAGGCGGGGGGGCTGACAATGAGCAGTTCTTC
abundance: -
j_gene: TRBJ2-1
d_gene: TRBD2
v_gene: TRBV9

CDR3aa: CASSLGAGGRNEQFF
CDR3nt: TGTGCCAGCAGCTTGGGAGCGGGGGGGCGGAATGAGCAGTTCTTC
abundance: -
j_gene: TRBJ2-1
d_gene: TRBD2
v_gene: TRBV7-8

CDR3aa: CASSSQGGHQPQHF
CDR3nt: TGTGCCAGCAGCTCCCAGGGAGGGCATCAGCCCCAGCATTTT
abundance: once
j_gene: TRBJ1-5
d_gene: -
v_gene: TRBV9

CDR3aa: CASSQTIYRDRGYEQYF
CDR3nt: TGTGCCAGCAGTCAAACAATTTACCGGGACAGGGGCTACGAGCAGTACTTC
abundance: -
j_gene: TRBJ2-7
d_gene: TRBD1
v_gene: TRBV28

CDR3aa: CASSLGRGGYKEKLFF
CDR3nt: TGTGCCAGCAGCTTAGGCCGCGGAGGCTATAAAGAAAAACTGTTTTTT
abundance: -
j_gene: TRBJ1-4
d_gene: -
v_gene: TRBV7-2

CDR3aa: CSVGRGINTEAFF
CDR3nt: TGCAGCGTTGGGAGGGGCATAAACACTGAAGCTTTCTTT
abundance: once
j_gene: TRBJ1-1
d_gene: -
v_gene: TRBV29-1

CDR3aa: CASSPRSNYGYTF
CDR3nt: TGTGCCAGCAGCCCCCGGTCGAACTATGGCTACACCTTC
abundance: once
j_gene: TRBJ1-2
d_gene: -
v_gene: TRBV13

CDR3aa: CASSSRTGPHQETQYF
CDR3nt: TGTGCCAGCAGCTCACGGACAGGGCCACACCAAGAGACCCAGTACTTC
abundance: -
j_gene: TRBJ2-5
d_gene: TRBD1
v_gene: TRBV5-4

CDR3aa: CAVVVGGDPNYGYTF
CDR3nt: TGTGCCGTTGTAGTCGGGGGGGACCCCAACTATGGCTACACCTTC
abundance: -
j_gene: TRBJ1-2
d_gene: -
v_gene: TRBV21-1

CDR3aa: CASSPPGRDSYEQYF
CDR3nt: TGTGCCAGCAGTCCACCCGGGCGGGACTCCTACGAGCAGTACTTC
abundance: -
j_gene: TRBJ2-7
d_gene: -
v_gene: TRBV28

CDR3aa: CASRHLGRPAGYTF
CDR3nt: TGTGCCAGCAGGCATCTGGGCAGGCCGGCAGGCTACACCTTC
abundance: -
j_gene: TRBJ1-2
d_gene: -
v_gene: TRBV2

CDR3aa: CASSEGTGQLRPSYEQYF
CDR3nt: TGTGCCAGCAGTGAAGGGACCGGACAGCTTCGACCCTCCTACGAGCAGTACTTC
abundance: -
j_gene: TRBJ2-7
d_gene: -
v_gene: TRBV6-1

CDR3aa: CASGGNTEAFF
CDR3nt: TGTGCCAGCGGAGGGAACACTGAAGCTTTCTTT
abundance: -
j_gene: TRBJ1-1
d_gene: -
v_gene: TRBV6-6

CDR3aa: CASSLSTGLNTEAFF
CDR3nt: TGTGCCAGCAGTTTATCGACAGGATTGAACACTGAAGCTTTCTTT
abundance: -
j_gene: TRBJ1-1
d_gene: -
v_gene: TRBV27

CDR3aa: CASTRGTGAAEQYF
CDR3nt: TGTGCCAGCACACGAGGGACAGGGGCGGCCGAGCAGTACTTC
abundance: -
j_gene: TRBJ2-7
d_gene: TRBD1
v_gene: TRBV6-5

CDR3aa: CASSPPGRLEQYF
CDR3nt: TGTGCCAGCAGCCCCCCGGGTAGACTCGAGCAGTACTTC
abundance: -
j_gene: TRBJ2-7
d_gene: -
v_gene: TRBV7-6

CDR3aa: CASSFERGSHEQYF
CDR3nt: TGTGCCAGCAGCTTTGAGAGGGGGTCTCACGAGCAGTACTTC
abundance: -
j_gene: TRBJ2-7
d_gene: -
v_gene: TRBV12-1

CDR3aa: CASSQDWSRDWASGAADTQYF
CDR3nt: TGTGCCAGCAGCCAAGATTGGAGCCGAGATTGGGCTAGCGGGGCTGCAGATACGCAGTATTTT
abundance: -
j_gene: TRBJ2-3
d_gene: TRBD2
v_gene: TRBV14

CDR3aa: CASSGQVYNEQFF
CDR3nt: TGTGCCAGCAGCGGACAGGTCTACAATGAGCAGTTCTTC
abundance: -
j_gene: TRBJ2-1
d_gene: -
v_gene: TRBV9

CDR3aa: CASSLPDTPLNYGYTF
CDR3nt: TGTGCCAGCAGCTTACCTGATACTCCCCTTAACTATGGCTACACCTTC
abundance: -
j_gene: TRBJ1-2
d_gene: -
v_gene: TRBV11-3

CDR3aa: CASNRGGEAFF
CDR3nt: TGCGCCAGCAACCGGGGGGGTGAAGCTTTCTTT
abundance: -
j_gene: TRBJ1-1
d_gene: -
v_gene: TRBV4-1

CDR3aa: CASRGTGTYEQYF
CDR3nt: TGTGCCAGCAGGGGGACAGGGACCTACGAGCAGTACTTC
abundance: -
j_gene: TRBJ2-7
d_gene: TRBD1
v_gene: TRBV14

CDR3aa: CASSQEGGRSTDTQYF
CDR3nt: TGCGCCAGCAGCCAAGAGGGAGGGAGGTCCACAGATACGCAGTATTTT
abundance: -
j_gene: TRBJ2-3
d_gene: TRBD2
v_gene: TRBV4-1

CDR3aa: CATAFRGPGREQYF
CDR3nt: TGTGCCACCGCATTCCGGGGTCCCGGGCGGGAGCAGTACTTC
abundance: -
j_gene: TRBJ2-7
d_gene: -
v_gene: TRBV27

CDR3aa: CATSEGGAYNEQFF
CDR3nt: TGTGCCACCTCCGAGGGGGGGGCTTACAATGAGCAGTTCTTC
abundance: -
j_gene: TRBJ2-1
d_gene: -
v_gene: TRBV27

CDR3aa: CAWSVPRGFNEQFF
CDR3nt: TGTGCCTGGAGTGTACCCCGGGGATTCAATGAGCAGTTCTTC
abundance: -
j_gene: TRBJ2-1
d_gene: -
v_gene: TRBV30

CDR3aa: CASSLDLTRREETQYF
CDR3nt: TGTGCCAGCAGCTTAGATCTGACTAGAAGAGAAGAGACCCAGTACTTC
abundance: -
j_gene: TRBJ2-5
d_gene: -
v_gene: TRBV11-3

CDR3aa: CASSPSGDTQYF
CDR3nt: TGCGCCAGCAGCCCGTCGGGGGATACGCAGTATTTT
abundance: few
j_gene: TRBJ2-3
d_gene: -
v_gene: TRBV4-1

CDR3aa: CASSLSALNTEAFF
CDR3nt: TGTGCCAGCAGTTTATCGGCACTGAACACTGAAGCTTTCTTT
abundance: -
j_gene: TRBJ1-1
d_gene: -
v_gene: TRBV27

CDR3aa: CASSPRVGDQPQHF
CDR3nt: TGTGCCAGCAGTCCCAGAGTCGGGGATCAGCCCCAGCATTTT
abundance: -
j_gene: TRBJ1-5
d_gene: -
v_gene: TRBV28